The 27 T cell receptor beta chains presented below share a single source sample, sequenced in a study of blood T cell repertoires in COVID-19. Libraries were prepared by immunoSEQ multiplex PCR; TCRdb keeps only in-frame clonotypes and omits some of them. The sample lists about 89,000 clones, about 83% seen once, with over 5.5% in the top ten. The specimen sequenced was peripheral blood. The receptors were gathered from a man between 65 and 85 years old with COVID-19, enrolled during active disease.

This clone was seen a single time. The rearrangement joins TRBV18 to TRBJ2-7, with 8 bases lining up with TRBD2. Germline V lookup: CDR1 KGHSH, CDR2 LQKENI. V was pared by 3 bases and J by 0 bases, with 13 bases of the junction left unmatched. This CDR3 is built from 18 residues. The CDR3 DNA follows: TGTGCCAGCTCACCGCCGGGACTAACGGGGGGGAGCTCCTACGAGCAGTACTTC. Translating it yields CASSPPGLTGGSSYEQYF.

The chain uses TRBV7-2 and TRBJ1-5, with a weak D call TRBD1 (5 bases). Deletions cut 2 bases from V and 0 bases from J, with 11 bases between. CDR1 and CDR2 from the germline V gene are SGHTA and FQGNSA. The CDR3 runs 16 residues. CDR3 nucleotide sequence: TGTGCCAGCAGCTTAAGGGGATTGAATAGCAATCAGCCCCAGCATTTT. It is translated as CASSLRGLNSNQPQHF. Together with reference TRBV7-2 and TRBJ1-5, the CDR3 gives the full variable domain: GAGVSQSPSNKVTEKGKDVELRCDPISGHTALYWYRQSLGQGLEFLIYFQGNSAPDKSGLPSDRFSAERTGGSVSTLTIQRTQQEDSAVYLCASSLRGLNSNQPQHFGDGTRLSIL.

This chain connects TRBV19 to TRBJ1-2; 7 nucleotides line up with TRBD1. V lost 6 bases and J lost 7; bases outside the gene matches: 11. Per the germline V gene, CDR1 is LNHDA and CDR2 is SQIVND (reference sequence). The CDR3 is 14 residues long. The CDR3 spells CASSPSGQLGGYTF. CDR3 sequence (DNA): TGTGCCAGTAGCCCCTCGGGACAGTTGGGTGGCTACACCTTC.

The gene calls are TRBV7-9 and TRBJ1-1, with D unclear. The germline gives CDR1 SEHNR, CDR2 FQNEAQ (reference sequence). Trimming removed 6 bases from V and 1 base from J, with 15 bases in between. This CDR3 has 15 amino acids. In DNA form, the CDR3 reads TGTGCCAGCAGGCGTTCCGGACGGGGGAACACTGAAGCTTTCTTT. Translation: CASRRSGRGNTEAFF.

The rearrangement uses TRBV28 and TRBJ1-2; a weak D match, TRBD1 (6 bases). The CDR3 has 13 amino acids. Germline loops: CDR1 MDHEN, CDR2 SYDVKM. The V end was cut by 6 bases, the J end by 3 bases, with 11 bases between. In DNA form, the CDR3 reads TGTGCCAGCAGGCAGGGGAACGACTATGGCTACACCTTC. Protein sequence: CASRQGNDYGYTF.

V usage is TRBV5-1 and J usage is TRBJ2-5; TRBD2 matches at 8 bases. V shed 1 base, J shed 2 bases, and the junction held 4 bases outside the gene matches. Per germline, CDR1 SGHRS and CDR2 YFSETQ. CDR3 size: 15 residues. The DNA for the CDR3 is TGCGCCAGCAGCTTGAAGCGGGGGAGTCAAGAGACCCAGTACTTC. It codes for CASSLKRGSQETQYF.

V usage is TRBV4-1 and J usage is TRBJ2-7, with D perhaps TRBD2 (6 bases). The CDR3 is 16 residues long. Looked up from germline, CDR1 is MGHRA and CDR2 is YSYEKL. V lost 0 bases, J lost 2 bases, and 14 bases lay in between. CDR3 amino acids: CASSQDLSGVPYEQYF. CDR3 sequence (DNA): TGCGCCAGCAGCCAAGACTTGTCGGGGGTCCCCTACGAGCAGTACTTC.

The chain is built from TRBV27 and TRBJ2-7; a weak D match, TRBD2 (6 bases). The CDR3 is 15 residues long. CDR1 is MNHEY, CDR2 SMNVEV, per germline (reference sequence). V lost 5 bases and J lost 4, with 18 bases in between. Written as DNA, the CDR3 is TGTGCCAGCAGTCTACTAGCCGTAGCCTCGTACGAGCAGTACTTC. Translation gives CASSLLAVASYEQYF.

This rearrangement joins TRBV19 to TRBJ1-2; 10 nucleotides align to TRBD1. V gave up 5 bases and J gave up 10 bases; unmatched junction bases: 7. The CDR3 has 13 residues. The germline V gene encodes CDR1 LNHDA and CDR2 SQIVND (reference sequence). In DNA form, the CDR3 reads TGTGCCAGTAGTTCGGGACAGGGGCTTGACTACACCTTC. Encoded protein: CASSSGQGLDYTF.

The V and J genes are TRBV7-9 and TRBJ1-3; 9 bases map to TRBD1. V trimming: 5 bases; J trimming: 0 bases; junction bases outside the gene matches: 11. The germline V gene has CDR1 SEHNR and CDR2 FQNEAQ (reference sequence). The CDR3 totals 18 residues. Here the CDR3 DNA reads TGTGCCAGCAGCCCCCGCGGACAGGGGTCGAGCTCTGGAAACACCATATATTTT. Residues: CASSPRGQGSSSGNTIYF. Full variable domain (missing parts from reference TRBV7-9 and TRBJ1-3): DTGVSQNPRHKITKRGQNVTFRCDPISEHNRLYWYRQTLGQGPEFLTYFQNEAQLEKSRLLSDRFSAERPKGSFSTLEIQRTEQGDSAMYLCASSPRGQGSSSGNTIYFGEGSWLTVV.

Details on this clone: This same CDR3 is encoded by further DNA sequences in the sample. The chain is built from TRBV4-2 and TRBJ2-2, with a possible D match to TRBD2 (5 bases). Germline CDR1 and CDR2: LGHNA and YNFKEQ. V dropped 0 bases and J dropped 0 bases, with 8 bases sitting between them. The CDR3 is 16 amino acids. CDR3: CASSQEVGANTGELFF. The CDR3 DNA sequence: TGTGCCAGCAGCCAAGAAGTGGGAGCGAACACCGGGGAGCTGTTTTTT.

The rearrangement uses TRBV5-4 and TRBJ2-1; TRBD1 agrees at 11 bases. Germline values: CDR1 SGHNT, CDR2 YYREEE (reference sequence). V lost 0 bases and J lost 1; bases outside the gene matches: 3. CDR3 size: 17 residues. CDR3 nucleotides: TGTGCCAGCAGCTTGGGGACAGGGGGCTTATCCTACAATGAGCAGTTCTTC. It codes for CASSLGTGGLSYNEQFF.

The chain links TRBV2 to TRBJ2-5; perhaps TRBD1 as D (6 bases). With 7 bases removed from V and 5 bases from J, the gap between germline ends came to 8 bases. Germline V CDR1 and CDR2: SNHLY, FYNNEI. This CDR3 spans 11 amino acids. For the CDR3, the DNA is TGTGCCAGCAATCAGGGGGAGACCCAGTACTTC. This codes for CASNQGETQYF.

The chain has TRBV5-1 and TRBJ2-7; 10 nucleotides line up with TRBD2. This CDR3 contains 15 residues. After removal of 0 bases from V and 5 bases from J, the junction contained 5 bases not matched to a gene. The germline gives CDR1 SGHRS, CDR2 YFSETQ. Here the CDR3 DNA reads TGCGCCAGCAGCTTGGCCACGAGCGGGAGGGACGAGCAGTACTTC. It encodes CASSLATSGRDEQYF.

V is TRBV4-2 and J is TRBJ2-3; 8 nucleotides match TRBD1. Germline V gene sequence: CDR1 LGHNA, CDR2 YNFKEQ. There are 15 residues in the CDR3. Losses at the gene ends were 1 base for V and 4 bases for J; bases not matched to a gene: 4. CDR3: CASSQGVRGPDTQYF. CDR3 coding DNA: TGTGCCAGCAGCCAAGGAGTCAGGGGGCCAGATACGCAGTATTTT.

The V gene is TRBV19, the J gene TRBJ2-5; possibly TRBD2 for D (7 bases). The CDR3 spans 13 residues. Deletions cut 4 bases from V and 5 bases from J, with 11 bases between. Per germline, CDR1 LNHDA and CDR2 SQIVND (reference sequence). The CDR3 nucleotides read TGTGCCAGTAGTAGGGGGGGCGAGGAGACCCAGTACTTC. Protein product: CASSRGGEETQYF.

The CDR3 loop is CASSPTVDSPYGYTF. Here the CDR3 DNA reads TGTGCCAGCAGTCCCACCGTGGACAGCCCGTATGGCTACACCTTC. The chain has TRBV6-5 and TRBJ1-2, with D tentatively TRBD1 (6 bases). V lost 5 bases to trimming and J lost 5 bases, with 18 bases between them. This CDR3 is built from 15 residues. Germline V gene data show CDR1 as MNHEY and CDR2 as SVGAGI.

This chain's CDR3 is CASSLQGGGELFF. Here the CDR3 DNA reads TGTGCCAGCAGTCTCCAGGGTGGCGGGGAGCTGTTTTTT. The chain joins TRBV12-3 or TRBV12-4 to TRBJ2-2; maybe TRBD1 (5 bases). This CDR3 region has 13 residues. V was pared by 5 bases and J by 7 bases, with 11 bases between.

V is TRBV4-2 and J is TRBJ1-2; D is perhaps TRBD1 (5 bases). Trimming removed 4 bases at V and 5 bases at J, with 17 bases between. The CDR3 loop spans 15 amino acids. The germline CDR1 and CDR2 sequences are LGHNA and YNFKEQ. The CDR3 spells CASSLDSTGVYGYTF. The CDR3 coding sequence is TGTGCCAGCAGCCTCGATTCCACGGGGGTTTATGGCTACACCTTC.

V and J are TRBV7-2 and TRBJ2-7; 10 bases map to TRBD2. Per germline, CDR1 SGHTA and CDR2 FQGNSA. CDR3 length: 16 amino acids. V shed 2 bases, J shed 4 bases, and the junction held 8 bases outside the gene matches. The CDR3, as DNA: TGTGCCAGCAGCTTAATCCCAGCGGGAGGGTTGTACGAGCAGTACTTC. Its protein product is CASSLIPAGGLYEQYF.

In nucleotides, the CDR3 is TGTGCCAGCGCCAGGTGGGGCGCCGGGGAGCTGTTTTTT. The encoded protein is CASARWGAGELFF. The rearrangement links TRBV19 to TRBJ2-2; possible D gene TRBD1, 5 bases. Per germline, CDR1 LNHDA and CDR2 SQIVND (reference sequence). This CDR3 contains 13 residues. V lost 9 bases to trimming and J lost 6 bases, with 14 bases between them.

This chain joins TRBV10-3 and TRBJ2-6; 8 bases map to TRBD2. The germline CDR1 and CDR2 sequences are ENHRY and SYGVKD. The CDR3 spans 17 residues. The ends lost 4 bases at V and 0 bases at J; junction bases unmatched: 5. The CDR3 is CAISGGGGPSGANVLTF. DNA of the CDR3: TGTGCCATCAGTGGGGGCGGGGGGCCCTCTGGGGCCAACGTCCTGACTTTC.

The chain combines TRBV7-2 with TRBJ1-1; D ambiguous. Trimming shortened V by 5 bases and J by 10 bases, and 14 bases separated the two germline ends. The CDR3 extends over 12 amino acids. Per germline, CDR1 SGHTA and CDR2 FQGNSA. The CDR3 region is CASSPPGYRAFF. The CDR3 bases are TGTGCCAGCAGCCCCCCGGGGTATAGAGCTTTCTTT.

The chain recombines TRBV10-3 with TRBJ2-7; 11 bases fit TRBD1. The V gene's germline CDR1 is ENHRY and CDR2 SYGVKD. There are 14 residues in the CDR3. V lost 6 bases and J lost 3; bases outside the gene matches: 4. The CDR3 DNA follows: TGTGCCATCAGGGGGGACAGGGGGTTCTACGAGCAGTACTTC. Residues: CAIRGDRGFYEQYF.

The V gene is TRBV4-3, the J gene TRBJ2-3, with TRBD2 identical over 11 bases. This CDR3 contains 15 residues. The germline CDR1 and CDR2 sequences are LGHNA and YSLEER. Trimming removed 4 bases from V and 2 bases from J; junction bases left unmatched: 2. The CDR3 spells CASSRLAGTTDTQYF. As DNA, the CDR3 is TGCGCCAGCAGCCGACTAGCGGGGACCACAGATACGCAGTATTTT.

The chain carries TRBV7-2 and TRBJ1-1, with D maybe TRBD1 (6 bases). Trimming cost V 5 bases and J 4 bases, with 11 bases left between them. Germline CDR1 is SGHTA and CDR2 is FQGNSA. This CDR3 region has 13 residues. CDR3 bases: TGTGCCAGCAGCGAGGGCAGGGGCACTGAAGCTTTCTTT. Its translation: CASSEGRGTEAFF.

The rearrangement links TRBV20-1 to TRBJ2-3; the D gene is possibly TRBD2 (6 bases). The CDR3 contains 13 residues. Trimming took 3 bases from V and 10 from J, leaving 17 bases between them. CDR1 is DFQATT and CDR2 is SNEGSKA in the germline V gene (reference sequence). This CDR3 reads CSASPVSGTPQYF. The CDR3 DNA reads TGCAGTGCTAGTCCGGTTTCCGGGACTCCGCAGTATTTT.